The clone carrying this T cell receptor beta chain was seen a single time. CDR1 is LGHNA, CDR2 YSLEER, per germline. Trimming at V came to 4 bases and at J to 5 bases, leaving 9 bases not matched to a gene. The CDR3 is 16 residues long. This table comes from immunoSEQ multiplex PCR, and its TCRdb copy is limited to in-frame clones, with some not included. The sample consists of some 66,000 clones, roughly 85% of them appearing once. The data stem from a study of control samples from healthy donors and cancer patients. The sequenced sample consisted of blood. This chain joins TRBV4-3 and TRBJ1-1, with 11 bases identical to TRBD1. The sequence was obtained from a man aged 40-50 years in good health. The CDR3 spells CASSLAGTGGTTEAFF. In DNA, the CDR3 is TGCGCCAGCAGCCTCGCCGGGACAGGGGGGACTACTGAAGCTTTCTTT.